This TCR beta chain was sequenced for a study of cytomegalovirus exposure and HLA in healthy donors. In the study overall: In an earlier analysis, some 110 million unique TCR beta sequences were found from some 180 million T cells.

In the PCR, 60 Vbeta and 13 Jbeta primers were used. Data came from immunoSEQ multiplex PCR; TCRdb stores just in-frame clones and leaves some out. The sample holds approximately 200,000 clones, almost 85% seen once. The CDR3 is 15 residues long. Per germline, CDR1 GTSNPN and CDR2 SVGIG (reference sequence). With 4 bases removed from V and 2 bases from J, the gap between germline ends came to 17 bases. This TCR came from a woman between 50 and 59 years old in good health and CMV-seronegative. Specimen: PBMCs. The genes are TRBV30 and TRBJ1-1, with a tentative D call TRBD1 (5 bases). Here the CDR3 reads CAWTPRARANTEAFF. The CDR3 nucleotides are TGTGCCTGGACCCCCCGGGCCAGGGCCAACACTGAAGCTTTCTTT.